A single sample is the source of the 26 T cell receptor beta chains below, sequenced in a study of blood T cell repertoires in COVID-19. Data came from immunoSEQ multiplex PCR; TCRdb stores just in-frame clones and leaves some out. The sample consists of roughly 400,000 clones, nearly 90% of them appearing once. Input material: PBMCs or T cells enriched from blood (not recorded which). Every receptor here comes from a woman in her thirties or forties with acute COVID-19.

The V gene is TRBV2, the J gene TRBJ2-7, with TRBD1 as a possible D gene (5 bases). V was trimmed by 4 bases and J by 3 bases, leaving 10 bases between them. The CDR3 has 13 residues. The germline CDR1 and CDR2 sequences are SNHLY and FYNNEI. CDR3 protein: CASSGTGHYEQYF. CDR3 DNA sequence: TGTGCCAGCAGTGGTACAGGCCACTACGAGCAGTACTTC.

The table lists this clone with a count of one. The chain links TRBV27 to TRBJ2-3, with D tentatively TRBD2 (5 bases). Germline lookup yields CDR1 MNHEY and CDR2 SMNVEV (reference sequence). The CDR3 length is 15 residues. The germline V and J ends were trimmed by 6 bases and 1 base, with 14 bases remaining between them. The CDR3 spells CASSRTSEGTDTQYF. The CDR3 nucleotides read TGTGCCAGCAGCCGAACTAGTGAGGGCACAGATACGCAGTATTTT.

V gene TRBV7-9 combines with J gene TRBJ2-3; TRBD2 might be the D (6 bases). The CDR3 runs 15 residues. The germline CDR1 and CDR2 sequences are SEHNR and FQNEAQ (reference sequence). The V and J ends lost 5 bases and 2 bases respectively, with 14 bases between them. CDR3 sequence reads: CASSVVGTPTDTQYF. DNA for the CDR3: TGTGCCAGCAGCGTGGTGGGGACTCCCACAGATACGCAGTATTTT.

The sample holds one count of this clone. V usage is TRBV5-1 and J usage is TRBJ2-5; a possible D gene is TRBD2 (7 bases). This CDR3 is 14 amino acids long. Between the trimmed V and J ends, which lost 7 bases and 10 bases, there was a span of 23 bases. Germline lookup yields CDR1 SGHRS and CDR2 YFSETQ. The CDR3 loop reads CASGGGTSPRGQYF. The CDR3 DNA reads TGCGCCAGCGGCGGGGGCACCTCCCCCCGGGGCCAGTACTTC.

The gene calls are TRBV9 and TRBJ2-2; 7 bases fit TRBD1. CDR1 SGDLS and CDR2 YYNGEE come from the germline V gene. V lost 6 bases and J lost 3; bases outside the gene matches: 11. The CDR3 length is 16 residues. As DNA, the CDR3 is TGTGCCAGCACCCCGAGCAAGGGGGCAGACACCGGGGAGCTGTTTTTT. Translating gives CASTPSKGADTGELFF.

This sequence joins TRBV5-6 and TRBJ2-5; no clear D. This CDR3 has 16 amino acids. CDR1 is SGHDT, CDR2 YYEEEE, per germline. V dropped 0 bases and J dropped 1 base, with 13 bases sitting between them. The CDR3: CASSLVRQNVQETQYF. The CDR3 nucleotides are TGTGCCAGCAGCTTGGTGCGGCAAAACGTCCAAGAGACCCAGTACTTC.

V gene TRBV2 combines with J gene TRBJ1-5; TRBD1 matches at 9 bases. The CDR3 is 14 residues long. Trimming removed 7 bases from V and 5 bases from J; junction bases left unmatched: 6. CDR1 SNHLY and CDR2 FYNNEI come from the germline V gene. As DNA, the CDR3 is TGTGCCAGCAAGGGGGACAGGGACCATCAGCCCCAGCATTTT. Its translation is CASKGDRDHQPQHF.

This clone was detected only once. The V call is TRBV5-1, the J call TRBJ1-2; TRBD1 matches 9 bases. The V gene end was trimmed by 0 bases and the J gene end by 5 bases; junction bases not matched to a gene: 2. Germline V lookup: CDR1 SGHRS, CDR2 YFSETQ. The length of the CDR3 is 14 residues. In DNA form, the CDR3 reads TGCGCCAGCAGCTTGGTGGGACAGGGATATGGCTACACCTTC. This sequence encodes CASSLVGQGYGYTF.

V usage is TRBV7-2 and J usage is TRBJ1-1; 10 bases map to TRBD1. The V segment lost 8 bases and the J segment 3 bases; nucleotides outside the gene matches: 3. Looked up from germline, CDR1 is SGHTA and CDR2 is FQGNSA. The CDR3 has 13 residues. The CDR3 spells CASSGQGYTEAFF. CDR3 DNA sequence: TGTGCCAGCTCGGGACAGGGGTACACTGAAGCTTTCTTT.

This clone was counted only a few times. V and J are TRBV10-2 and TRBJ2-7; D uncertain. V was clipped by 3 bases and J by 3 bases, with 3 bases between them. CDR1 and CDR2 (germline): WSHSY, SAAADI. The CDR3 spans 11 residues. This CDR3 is CASSDFYEQYF. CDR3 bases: TGCGCCAGCAGTGACTTCTACGAGCAGTACTTC.

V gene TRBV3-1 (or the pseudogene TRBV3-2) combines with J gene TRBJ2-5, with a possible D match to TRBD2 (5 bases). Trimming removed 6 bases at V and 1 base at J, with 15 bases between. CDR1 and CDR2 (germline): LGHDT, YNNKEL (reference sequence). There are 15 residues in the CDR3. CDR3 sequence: CASRDSNLGQETQYF. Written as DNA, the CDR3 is TGTGCCAGCAGGGACTCTAACTTAGGCCAAGAGACCCAGTACTTC.

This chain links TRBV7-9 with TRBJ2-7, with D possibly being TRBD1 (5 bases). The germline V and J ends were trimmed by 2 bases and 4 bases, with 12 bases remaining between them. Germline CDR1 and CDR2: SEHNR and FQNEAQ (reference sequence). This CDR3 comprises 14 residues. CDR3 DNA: TGTGCCAGCAGCTTAAAGGGGCTGGGTTACGAGCAGTACTTC. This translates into CASSLKGLGYEQYF.

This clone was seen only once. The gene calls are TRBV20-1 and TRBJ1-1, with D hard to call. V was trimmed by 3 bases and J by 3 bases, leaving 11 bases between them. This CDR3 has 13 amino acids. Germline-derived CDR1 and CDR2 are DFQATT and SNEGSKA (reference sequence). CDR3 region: CSASRSGDTEAFF. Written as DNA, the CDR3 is TGCAGTGCTAGTCGTTCCGGGGACACTGAAGCTTTCTTT.

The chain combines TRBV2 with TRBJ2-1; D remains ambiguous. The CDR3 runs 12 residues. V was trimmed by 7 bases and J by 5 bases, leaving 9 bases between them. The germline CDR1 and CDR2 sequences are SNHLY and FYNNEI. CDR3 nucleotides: TGTGCCAGCATGACTTTGCACAATGAGCAGTTCTTC. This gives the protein CASMTLHNEQFF.

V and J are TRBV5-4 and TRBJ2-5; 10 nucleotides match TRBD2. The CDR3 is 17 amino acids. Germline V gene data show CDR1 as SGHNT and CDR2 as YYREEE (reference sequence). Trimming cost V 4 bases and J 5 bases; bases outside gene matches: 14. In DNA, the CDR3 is TGTGCCAGCAGCCTGCTCGGTAGCGGGGGGTCGATGGAGACCCAGTACTTC. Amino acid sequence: CASSLLGSGGSMETQYF. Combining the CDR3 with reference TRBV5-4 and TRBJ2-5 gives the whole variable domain ETGVTQSPTHLIKTRGQQVTLRCSSQSGHNTVSWYQQALGQGPQFIFQYYREEENGRGNFPPRFSGLQFPNYSSELNVNALELDDSALYLCASSLLGSGGSMETQYFGPGTRLLVL.

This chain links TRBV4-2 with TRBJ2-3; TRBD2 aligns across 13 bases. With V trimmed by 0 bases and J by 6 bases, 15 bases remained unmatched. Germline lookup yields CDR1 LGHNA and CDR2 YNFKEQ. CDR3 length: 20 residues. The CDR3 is CASSQEGGTGTSGARDTQYF. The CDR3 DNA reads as TGTGCCAGCAGCCAAGAGGGTGGGACCGGGACTAGCGGGGCTCGGGATACGCAGTATTTT.

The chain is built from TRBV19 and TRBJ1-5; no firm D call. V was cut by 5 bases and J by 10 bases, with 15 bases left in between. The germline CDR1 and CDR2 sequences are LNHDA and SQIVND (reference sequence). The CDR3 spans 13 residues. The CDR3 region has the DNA TGTGCCAGTAGTCGGGAGGAGATCAGCCCCCAGCATTTT. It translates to CASSREEISPQHF.

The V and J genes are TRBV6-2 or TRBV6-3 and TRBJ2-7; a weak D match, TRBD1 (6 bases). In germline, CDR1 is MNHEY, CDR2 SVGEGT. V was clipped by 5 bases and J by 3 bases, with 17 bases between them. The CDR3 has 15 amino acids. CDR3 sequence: CASSGGPTGIYEQYF. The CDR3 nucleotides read TGTGCCAGCAGTGGGGGACCGACAGGAATCTACGAGCAGTACTTC.

The DNA for the CDR3 is TGTGCCAGCAGTGACAGGAACTCCTACGAGCAGTACTTC. This sequence encodes CASSDRNSYEQYF. The V call is TRBV6-1, the J call TRBJ2-7; D unclear. Germline CDR1 and CDR2: MNHNS and SASEGT. The V end lost 3 bases, the J end lost 0 bases, and 6 bases lay between the germline ends. The CDR3 spans 13 residues.

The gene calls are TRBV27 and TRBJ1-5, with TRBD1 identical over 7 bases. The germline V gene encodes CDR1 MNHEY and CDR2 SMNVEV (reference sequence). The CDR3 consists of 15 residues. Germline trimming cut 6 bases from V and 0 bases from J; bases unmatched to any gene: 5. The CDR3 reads CASSYRGFSNQPQHF. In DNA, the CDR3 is TGTGCCAGCAGCTACAGGGGATTTAGCAATCAGCCCCAGCATTTT.

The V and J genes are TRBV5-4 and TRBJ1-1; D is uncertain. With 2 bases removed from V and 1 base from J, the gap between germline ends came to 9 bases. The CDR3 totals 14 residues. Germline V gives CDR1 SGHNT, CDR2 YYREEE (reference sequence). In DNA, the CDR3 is TGTGCCAGCAGCTTAATTTACGGGAACACTGAAGCTTTCTTT. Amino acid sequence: CASSLIYGNTEAFF.

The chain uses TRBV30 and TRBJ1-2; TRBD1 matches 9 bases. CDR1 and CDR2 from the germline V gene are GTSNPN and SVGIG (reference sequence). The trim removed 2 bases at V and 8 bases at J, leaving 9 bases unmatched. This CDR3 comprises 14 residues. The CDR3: CAWSPGQGLLGYTF. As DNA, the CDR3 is TGTGCCTGGAGTCCGGGACAGGGCCTGCTCGGCTACACCTTC.

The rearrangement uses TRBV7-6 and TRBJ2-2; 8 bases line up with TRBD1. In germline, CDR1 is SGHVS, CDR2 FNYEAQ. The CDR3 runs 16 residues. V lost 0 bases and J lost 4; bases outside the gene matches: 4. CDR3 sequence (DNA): TGTGCCAGCAGCTTAGCCAGGGGGCTTGGCACCGGGGAGCTGTTTTTT. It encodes CASSLARGLGTGELFF. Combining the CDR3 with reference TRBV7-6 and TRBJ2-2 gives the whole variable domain GAGVSQSPRYKVTKRGQDVALRCDPISGHVSLYWYRQALGQGPEFLTYFNYEAQQDKSGLPNDRFSAERPEGSISTLTIQRTEQRDSAMYRCASSLARGLGTGELFFGEGSRLTVL.

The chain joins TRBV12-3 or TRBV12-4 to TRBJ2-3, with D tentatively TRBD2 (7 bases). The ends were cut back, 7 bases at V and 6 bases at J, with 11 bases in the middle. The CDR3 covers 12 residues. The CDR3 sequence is CASKGRGDTQYF. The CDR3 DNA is TGTGCCAGCAAAGGGAGGGGGGATACGCAGTATTTT.

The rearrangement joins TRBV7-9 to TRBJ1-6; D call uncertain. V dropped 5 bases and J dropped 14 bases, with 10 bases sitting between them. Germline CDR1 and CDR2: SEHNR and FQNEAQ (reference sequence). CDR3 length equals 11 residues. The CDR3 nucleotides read TGTGCCAGCAGCGCCGGACTTGCCCTCCACTTT. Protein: CASSAGLALHF.

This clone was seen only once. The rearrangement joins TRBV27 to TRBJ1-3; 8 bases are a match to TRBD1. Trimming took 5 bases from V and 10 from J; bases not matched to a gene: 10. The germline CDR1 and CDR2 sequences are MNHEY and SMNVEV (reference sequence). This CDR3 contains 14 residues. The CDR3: CASSNLGQGATIYF. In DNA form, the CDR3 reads TGTGCCAGCAGTAACCTCGGGCAGGGGGCAACCATATATTTT.